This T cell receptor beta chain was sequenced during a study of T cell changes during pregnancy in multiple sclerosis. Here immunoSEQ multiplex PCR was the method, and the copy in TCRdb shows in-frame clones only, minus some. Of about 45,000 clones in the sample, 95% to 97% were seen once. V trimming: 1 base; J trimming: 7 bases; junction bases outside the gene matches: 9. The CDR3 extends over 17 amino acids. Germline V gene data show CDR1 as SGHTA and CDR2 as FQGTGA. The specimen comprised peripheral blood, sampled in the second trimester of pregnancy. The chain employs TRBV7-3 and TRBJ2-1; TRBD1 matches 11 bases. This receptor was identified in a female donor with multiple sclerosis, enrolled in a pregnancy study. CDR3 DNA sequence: TGTGCCAGCAGCTTAAGAGGAGGGACAGGGGGGATAAATGAGCAGTTCTTC. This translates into CASSLRGGTGGINEQFF.